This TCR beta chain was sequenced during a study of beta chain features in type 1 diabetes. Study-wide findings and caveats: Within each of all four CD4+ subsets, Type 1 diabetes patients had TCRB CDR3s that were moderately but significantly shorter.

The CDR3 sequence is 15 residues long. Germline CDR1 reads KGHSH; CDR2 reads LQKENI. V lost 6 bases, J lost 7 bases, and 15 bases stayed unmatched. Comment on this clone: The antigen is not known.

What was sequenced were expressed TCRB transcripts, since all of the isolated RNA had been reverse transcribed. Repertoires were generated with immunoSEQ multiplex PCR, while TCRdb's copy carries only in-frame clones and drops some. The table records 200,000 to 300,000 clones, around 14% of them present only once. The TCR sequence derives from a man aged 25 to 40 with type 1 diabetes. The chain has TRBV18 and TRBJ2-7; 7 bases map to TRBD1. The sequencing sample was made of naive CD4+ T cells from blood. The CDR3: CASSEQGTSGFEQYF. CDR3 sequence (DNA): TGTGCCAGCTCGGAACAGGGGACGTCGGGTTTTGAGCAGTACTTC.